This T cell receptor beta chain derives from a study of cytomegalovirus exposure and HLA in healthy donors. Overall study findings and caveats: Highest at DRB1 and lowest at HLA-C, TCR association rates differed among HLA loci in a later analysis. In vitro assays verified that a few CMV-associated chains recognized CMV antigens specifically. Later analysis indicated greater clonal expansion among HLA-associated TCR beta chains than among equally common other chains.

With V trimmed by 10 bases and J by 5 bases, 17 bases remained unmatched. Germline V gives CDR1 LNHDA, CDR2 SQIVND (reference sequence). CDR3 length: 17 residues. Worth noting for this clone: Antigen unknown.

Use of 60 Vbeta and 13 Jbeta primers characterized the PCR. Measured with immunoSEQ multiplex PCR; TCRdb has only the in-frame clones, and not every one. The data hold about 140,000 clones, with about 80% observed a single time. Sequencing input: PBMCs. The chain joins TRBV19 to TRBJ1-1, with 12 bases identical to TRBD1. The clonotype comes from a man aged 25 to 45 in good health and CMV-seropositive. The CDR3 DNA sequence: TGTGCCACAGAAGCCGGATGGGGACAGGGGGCGCGTACTGAAGCTTTCTTT. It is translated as CATEAGWGQGARTEAFF.